This T cell receptor (beta chain) was obtained from a study of CD8 T cells in ankylosing spondylitis. The table lists this clonotype with many counts. CDR1 is LNHDA, CDR2 SQIVND, per germline (reference sequence). V was pared by 7 bases and J by 0 bases, with 3 bases between. The CDR3 contains 11 residues. TCR beta libraries were made by quantitative 5'-RACE with molecular barcodes. TCRdb ran MiXCR on the 5' RACE reads and lists one entry per CDR3 protein. In the table there are 150,000 to 200,000 distinct CDR3 sequences, approximately 18% of which are singletons. This TCR was sampled from a male donor aged 5-30 years with ankylosing spondylitis or in good health (not recorded which). The sample consisted of blood, either unsorted or a sorted T cell fraction (not recorded which). This sequence joins TRBV19 and TRBJ1-1; D is unclear. Here the CDR3 DNA reads TGTGCCAGTATGGTGAACACTGAAGCTTTCTTT. Its protein is CASMVNTEAFF. Looking up the rest from reference TRBV19 and TRBJ1-1 gives the full variable domain: DGGITQSPKYLFRKEGQNVTLSCEQNLNHDAMYWYRQDPGQGLRLIYYSQIVNDFQKGDIAEGYSVSREKKESFPLTVTSAQKNPTAFYLCASMVNTEAFFGQGTRLTVV.